The 28 T cell receptor beta chains given below trace back to one sample, sequenced in a study of OX40 agonist ivuxolimab in advanced cancers. The library relied on the immunoSEQ multiplex PCR assay. The table comes from immuneACCESS by way of TCRdb, which keeps in-frame sequences with V and J called. Part of the clones is missing from these tables; in studies checked, under half for an unresolved V gene and the rest for unknown reasons. The sample table shows around 70,000 clones, and around 87% are seen once. The ten largest clonotypes hold 0.75% to 1% of the sample. The material was CD4+ or CD8+ T cells sorted from blood, obtained in a trial of the OX40 agonist ivuxolimab. Receptors originate from an adult with an advanced solid tumor such as melanoma, head and neck, liver or kidney cancer.

The rearrangement links TRBV7-3 to TRBJ2-2; D may be TRBD2 (7 bases). Per germline, CDR1 SGHTA and CDR2 FQGTGA. This CDR3 has 14 residues. V lost 10 bases to trimming and J lost 4 bases, with 16 bases between them. CDR3 in amino acids: CATQQGGSTGELFF. CDR3 bases: TGTGCCACCCAACAGGGCGGGAGCACCGGGGAGCTGTTTTTT.

The V and J genes are TRBV6-5 and TRBJ2-7; 7 bases map to TRBD2. V dropped 6 bases and J dropped 4; count of bases not matched to a gene: 12. This CDR3 comprises 15 residues. The V gene's germline CDR1 is MNHEY and CDR2 SVGAGI. CDR3 sequence (DNA): TGTGCCAGCAGCCCAGCGGGATCCTCTTTATACGAGCAGTACTTC. It specifies CASSPAGSSLYEQYF.

This chain links TRBV25-1 with TRBJ1-4; 7 nucleotides agree with TRBD1. The J segment lost 8 bases and the V segment lost 7 bases, leaving 7 bases of the junction unmatched. The germline V gene encodes CDR1 MGHDK and CDR2 SYGVNS. CDR3 length: 13 residues. DNA of the CDR3: TGTGCCAGCACCCTAGGGGGCGGAGAAAAACTGTTTTTT. Translating gives CASTLGGGEKLFF.

This clone came up once. The J gene is TRBJ2-1, the V gene TRBV7-2; TRBD1 might be the D (5 bases). The CDR3 contains 15 residues. CDR1 and CDR2 (germline): SGHTA, FQGNSA. V shed 7 bases and J shed 6 bases, with 19 bases lying between them. CDR3 sequence (DNA): TGTGCCAGCACCACCTCCAGGGCAGGCAGCAATGAGCAGTTCTTC. Translated: CASTTSRAGSNEQFF.

This chain connects TRBV5-4 to TRBJ2-7; TRBD2 aligns across 9 bases. CDR1 is SGHNT, CDR2 YYREEE, per germline (reference sequence). The CDR3 runs 16 residues. V gave up 4 bases and J gave up 1 base; unmatched junction bases: 9. The CDR3 DNA follows: TGTGCCAGCAGCCTGGGTAGCGGGAGCGGATCCTACGAGCAGTACTTC. It encodes CASSLGSGSGSYEQYF.

The chain employs TRBV5-1 and TRBJ2-1, with 7 bases lining up with TRBD2. This CDR3 region has 15 residues. V dropped 6 bases and J dropped 1; count of bases not matched to a gene: 7. Per the germline V gene, CDR1 is SGHRS and CDR2 is YFSETQ. The CDR3 nucleotides are TGCGCCAGCATCGGACTAGTTGGGTCCTACAATGAGCAGTTCTTC. Its translation: CASIGLVGSYNEQFF.

This chain uses TRBV19 with TRBJ1-3, with no clear D. Trimming took 7 bases from V and 2 from J, leaving 12 bases between them. The length of the CDR3 is 14 residues. Germline V lookup: CDR1 LNHDA, CDR2 SQIVND (reference sequence). CDR3 nucleotides: TGTGCCAGTACCCAACAGAGACCTGGAAACACCATATATTTT. Translated: CASTQQRPGNTIYF.

The chain combines TRBV27 with TRBJ2-7, with 8 nucleotides matching TRBD2. The CDR3 has 15 residues. Germline V gene sequence: CDR1 MNHEY, CDR2 SMNVEV (reference sequence). Unmatched junction bases numbered 15, after V lost 11 bases and J lost 3 bases. In DNA form, the CDR3 reads TGTGCCTCACAAGCGGGGGTGGGAGTACTCTACGAGCAGTACTTC. Amino acid sequence: CASQAGVGVLYEQYF.

The gene calls are TRBV28 and TRBJ1-5, with TRBD1 matching over 8 bases. V lost 8 bases, J lost 3 bases, and 12 bases stayed unmatched. Per germline, CDR1 MDHEN and CDR2 SYDVKM. This CDR3 is 16 amino acids long. The CDR3 region has the DNA TGTGCCAGCTTACACAGGGGGGCGAGGGACAATCAGCCCCAGCATTTT. Protein sequence: CASLHRGARDNQPQHF. The full variable domain, with the rest looked up from reference TRBV28 and TRBJ1-5, is DVKVTQSSRYLVKRTGEKVFLECVQDMDHENMFWYRQDPGLGLRLIYFSYDVKMKEKGDIPEGYSVSREKKERFSLILESASTNQTSMYLCASLHRGARDNQPQHFGDGTRLSIL.

This chain links TRBV7-6 with TRBJ2-2; TRBD1 agrees at 12 bases. The trim removed 5 bases at V and 7 bases at J, leaving 5 bases unmatched. The CDR3 consists of 15 residues. Germline V gene lookup returns CDR1 SGHVS and CDR2 FNYEAQ. DNA for the CDR3: TGTGCCAGCAGCCTCCGGGACAGGGGGCGCGGGGAGCTGTTTTTT. It encodes CASSLRDRGRGELFF.

The V call is TRBV29-1, the J call TRBJ1-2, with TRBD1 identical over 7 bases. Trimming at V came to 8 bases and at J to 0 bases, leaving 6 bases not matched to a gene. The CDR3 contains 13 residues. The germline CDR1 and CDR2 sequences are SQVTM and ANQGSEA. For the CDR3, the DNA is TGCAGCTTCGGACAGGCCCCTAACTATGGCTACACCTTC. It specifies CSFGQAPNYGYTF.

The rearrangement links TRBV5-6 to TRBJ1-4; the D is unclear. CDR1 is SGHDT, CDR2 YYEEEE, per germline. Trimming cost V 0 bases and J 7 bases, with 7 bases left between them. The CDR3 is 13 amino acids. The CDR3 region is CASSLVASEKLFF. The CDR3 DNA reads TGTGCCAGCAGCTTGGTTGCTAGTGAAAAACTGTTTTTT.

The rearrangement uses TRBV5-4 and TRBJ2-1, with D possibly matching TRBD1 (8 bases). The CDR3 extends over 16 amino acids. CDR1 is SGHNT, CDR2 YYREEE, per germline (reference sequence). V was shortened by 3 bases and J by 4 bases, with 17 bases between the two germline ends. The CDR3 bases are TGTGCCAGCAGCTACTTACAGGGGGGGACGTACAATGAGCAGTTCTTC. It encodes CASSYLQGGTYNEQFF. Together with reference TRBV5-4 and TRBJ2-1, the CDR3 gives the full variable domain: ETGVTQSPTHLIKTRGQQVTLRCSSQSGHNTVSWYQQALGQGPQFIFQYYREEENGRGNFPPRFSGLQFPNYSSELNVNALELDDSALYLCASSYLQGGTYNEQFFGPGTRLTVL.

V usage is TRBV19 and J usage is TRBJ2-3; D gene unclear. This CDR3 is 13 amino acids long. V shed 3 bases and J shed 10 bases, with 14 bases lying between them. Germline values: CDR1 LNHDA, CDR2 SQIVND (reference sequence). CDR3 bases: TGTGCCAGTAGTATGGACCGCCCGATAGCGCAGTATTTT. It specifies CASSMDRPIAQYF.

The chain uses TRBV5-4 and TRBJ2-1; 11 bases are a match to TRBD2. This CDR3 region has 16 residues. The V gene's germline CDR1 is SGHNT and CDR2 YYREEE (reference sequence). V lost 4 bases and J lost 6; bases outside the gene matches: 9. CDR3 protein: CASSQSTSGRFNEQFF. CDR3 sequence (DNA): TGTGCCAGCAGCCAGTCCACTAGCGGGAGATTCAATGAGCAGTTCTTC. Supplemented by reference TRBV5-4 and TRBJ2-1, the full variable domain reads ETGVTQSPTHLIKTRGQQVTLRCSSQSGHNTVSWYQQALGQGPQFIFQYYREEENGRGNFPPRFSGLQFPNYSSELNVNALELDDSALYLCASSQSTSGRFNEQFFGPGTRLTVL.

V and J are TRBV2 and TRBJ2-7, with TRBD2 matching 8 bases. The V and J ends lost 7 bases and 7 bases, in that order; junction bases with no gene match: 12. Germline V gene lookup returns CDR1 SNHLY and CDR2 FYNNEI. CDR3 length: 14 amino acids. The CDR3 is CASNVLREGLEQYF. In nucleotides, the CDR3 is TGTGCCAGCAATGTCCTACGGGAGGGCCTAGAGCAGTACTTC.

The chain combines TRBV25-1 with TRBJ2-2; 10 positions match TRBD2. CDR1 and CDR2 from the germline V gene are MGHDK and SYGVNS. The CDR3 is made up of 18 amino acids. Trimming took 3 bases from V and 4 from J; bases not matched to a gene: 11. In DNA, the CDR3 is TGTGCCAGCAGTGATTGGACTAGCGGAAGTTCTTTCACCGGGGAGCTGTTTTTT. Its translation is CASSDWTSGSSFTGELFF.

The genes are TRBV7-3 and TRBJ2-7; 12 positions match TRBD2. J gave up 2 bases and V 2 bases, and 13 bases lay outside the gene matches. Germline loops: CDR1 SGHTA, CDR2 FQGTGA. CDR3 length equals 19 residues. CDR3 bases: TGTGCCAGCAGCTTAGTCGGGGGAGCCGCTAGCGGGAGGGCCTACGAGCAGTACTTC. Protein: CASSLVGGAASGRAYEQYF.

V gene TRBV9 combines with J gene TRBJ2-7; 14 bases map to TRBD2. The junction had 4 bases not matched to a gene; V was cut back by 3 bases and J by 5 bases. The CDR3 runs 15 residues. Germline loops: CDR1 SGDLS, CDR2 YYNGEE. The DNA of the CDR3 is TGTGCCAGCAGCGGGGGACTAGCGGGAGCTCACGAGCAGTACTTC. It yields the protein CASSGGLAGAHEQYF.

The chain employs TRBV2 and TRBJ2-7; the D gene could be TRBD1 or TRBD2 (6 bases each). The CDR3 is 14 residues long. The germline CDR1 and CDR2 sequences are SNHLY and FYNNEI. Trimming stripped 3 bases from V and 3 bases from J, with 12 bases between. For the CDR3, the DNA is TGTGCCAGCAGTGAGGAAGGGGGGAACTACGAGCAGTACTTC. This codes for CASSEEGGNYEQYF.

This chain connects TRBV18 to TRBJ1-4; D gene ambiguous. Germline CDR1 and CDR2: KGHSH and LQKENI. The CDR3 contains 13 residues. With 4 bases removed from V and 4 bases from J, the gap between germline ends came to 7 bases. CDR3 sequence reads: CASSRINNEKLFF. CDR3 nucleotide sequence: TGTGCCAGCTCACGTATAAATAATGAAAAACTGTTTTTT.

The sample holds a few counts of this clone. The chain's CDR3 is CASSQAGLAVGELFF. The CDR3 DNA is TGTGCCAGCAGCCAAGCGGGACTAGCTGTCGGGGAGCTGTTTTTT. The V gene is TRBV4-2, the J gene TRBJ2-2; 9 positions agree with TRBD2. J lost 7 bases, V lost 1 base, and 4 bases had no gene match. From germline, CDR1 is LGHNA and CDR2 YNFKEQ. The CDR3 runs 15 residues.

This chain links TRBV5-1 with TRBJ2-2; 8 bases align to TRBD1. The CDR3 covers 15 residues. V lost 4 bases, J lost 4 bases, and 6 bases stayed unmatched. Germline CDR1 SGHRS, CDR2 YFSETQ. The DNA of the CDR3 is TGCGCCAGCAGCGCCGGACAGGGAGCCACCGGGGAGCTGTTTTTT. This codes for CASSAGQGATGELFF.

The V gene is TRBV28, the J gene TRBJ1-5, with D uncertain. CDR1 is MDHEN and CDR2 is SYDVKM in the germline V gene. CDR3 length: 15 amino acids. Trimming took 2 bases from V and 1 from J, leaving 9 bases between them. CDR3 protein: CASSLGVGSNQPQHF. In DNA, the CDR3 is TGTGCCAGCAGTTTAGGTGTGGGGAGCAATCAGCCCCAGCATTTT.

The gene calls are TRBV7-2 and TRBJ2-6; no reliable D call. V was clipped by 6 bases and J by 0 bases, with 6 bases between them. The length of the CDR3 is 14 residues. Germline V gene lookup returns CDR1 SGHTA and CDR2 FQGNSA. The CDR3 nucleotides read TGTGCCAGCAGAGTGTCCTCTGGGGCCAACGTCCTGACTTTC. It is translated as CASRVSSGANVLTF. Variable domain in full (rest from reference TRBV7-2 and TRBJ2-6): GAGVSQSPSNKVTEKGKDVELRCDPISGHTALYWYRQSLGQGLEFLIYFQGNSAPDKSGLPSDRFSAERTGGSVSTLTIQRTQQEDSAVYLCASRVSSGANVLTFGAGSRLTVL.

DNA for the CDR3: TGTGCCAGCTCACCAGACAGGGGGGATGGCTACACCTTC. The encoded protein is CASSPDRGDGYTF. The rearrangement uses TRBV18 and TRBJ1-2; 9 bases line up with TRBD1. CDR3 length: 13 amino acids. J lost 6 bases, V lost 2 bases, and 1 base had no gene match. From germline, CDR1 is KGHSH and CDR2 LQKENI. The full variable domain, in which reference TRBV18 and TRBJ1-2 provide the parts outside the CDR3, is NAGVMQNPRHLVRRRGQEARLRCSPMKGHSHVYWYRQLPEEGLKFMVYLQKENIIDESGMPKERFSAEFPKEGPSILRIQQVVRGDSAAYFCASSPDRGDGYTFGSGTRLTVV.

The chain employs TRBV14 and TRBJ2-5; either TRBD1 or TRBD2 may fit D (5 bases each). With 2 bases removed from V and 3 bases from J, the gap between germline ends came to 13 bases. Per germline, CDR1 SGHDN and CDR2 FVKESK. The CDR3 is 15 residues long. DNA of the CDR3: TGTGCCAGCAGCCAAACTAGGACATACAAAGAGACCCAGTACTTC. Translation gives CASSQTRTYKETQYF.

The chain carries TRBV12-2 and TRBJ2-1; the table's D gene call, TRBD2, was not cross checked with the DNA. TRBV12-2 is assigned pseudogene status. This CDR3 has 14 residues. CDR3 loop: CASRTSGCYNEQFF. CDR3 DNA: TGTGCAAGTCGAACTAGCGGGTGTTACAATGAGCAGTTCTTC.